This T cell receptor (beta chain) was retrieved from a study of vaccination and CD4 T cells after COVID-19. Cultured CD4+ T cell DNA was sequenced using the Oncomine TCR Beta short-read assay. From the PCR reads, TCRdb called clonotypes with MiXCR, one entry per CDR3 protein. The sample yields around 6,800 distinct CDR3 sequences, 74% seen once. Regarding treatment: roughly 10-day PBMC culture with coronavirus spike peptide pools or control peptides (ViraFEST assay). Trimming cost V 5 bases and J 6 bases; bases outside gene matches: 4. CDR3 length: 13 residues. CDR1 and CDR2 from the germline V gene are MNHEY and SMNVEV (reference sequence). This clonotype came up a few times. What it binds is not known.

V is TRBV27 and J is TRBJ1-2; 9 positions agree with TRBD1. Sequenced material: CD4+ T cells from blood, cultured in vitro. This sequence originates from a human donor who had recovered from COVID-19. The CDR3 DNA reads TGTGCCAGCAGTCTTTGGACAGGGGATGGCTACACCTTC. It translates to CASSLWTGDGYTF.